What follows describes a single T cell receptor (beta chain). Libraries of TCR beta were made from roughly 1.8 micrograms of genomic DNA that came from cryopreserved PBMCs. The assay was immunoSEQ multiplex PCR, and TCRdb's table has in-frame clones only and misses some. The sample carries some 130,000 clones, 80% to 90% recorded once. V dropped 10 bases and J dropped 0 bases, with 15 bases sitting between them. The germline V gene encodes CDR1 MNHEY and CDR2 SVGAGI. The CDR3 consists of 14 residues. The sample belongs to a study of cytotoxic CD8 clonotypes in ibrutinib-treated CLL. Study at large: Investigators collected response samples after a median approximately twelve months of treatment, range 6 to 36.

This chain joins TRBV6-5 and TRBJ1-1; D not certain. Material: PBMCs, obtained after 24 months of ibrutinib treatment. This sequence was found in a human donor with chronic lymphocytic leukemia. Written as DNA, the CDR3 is TGTGCCACCCAAGAGCCCGGGATGAACACTGAAGCTTTCTTT. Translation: CATQEPGMNTEAFF.